The entry that follows covers one TCR beta chain sequence. Its target antigen remains unknown. Per-nucleotide qualities are absent, and no much larger clonotype sits a single base away. These data belong to a study of PD-L1 blockade in urothelial cancer (dated by TCRdb to 2016 to 2017). A note on the overall study: Therapy was started in the mid-2010s for all patients, and atezolizumab 1,200 mg was administered intravenously every 3 weeks. Pretreatment tumor samples, along with matched peripheral blood serially collected before and after atezolizumab treatment, were subjected to TCR sequencing. Whole exome sequencing and RNA sequencing of pretreatment tumors were performed alongside TCR sequencing in the same patients. An exploratory multi-omic analysis was conducted of the somatic, immune and clinical correlates of response to PD-L1 blockade with atezolizumab in urothelial cancer. Blood samples yielded a median of around 150,000 T cells and around 83,000 unique TCRs, with median clonality 0.080. Patients had an ECOG performance status of 0 or 1 and had received between 0 and 3 prior chemotherapy regimens. Blood samples were analyzed 3 weeks after the start of treatment (second dose) and 6 weeks after the start of treatment. Durable clinical benefit was defined as progression-free survival longer than 6 months, and TCR features were also tested against progression-free and overall survival. About 90% of the roughly 29 patients were identified as males with urothelial cancer of bladder origin, and a prior smoking history was reported by 18 of 29 patients. Some ten patients reached durable clinical benefit, while roughly 22 patients did not. Pretreatment blood TCR-seq was available for fewer than 30 patients, at least one posttreatment blood collection was obtained for around 25 patients, and tumor TCR-seq was available for around 25 patients. Summary of the overall study and its limitations: Because the sample size was small (n ≈ 27) and many exploratory analyses were performed, the results are intended to be hypothesis-generating. Improved progression-free and overall survival was found to be associated with pretreatment peripheral blood TCR clonality below the median. Among patients with durable benefit, tumor-associated TCR clones showed greater expansion in peripheral blood 3 weeks after treatment started (n = 22, p = 0.022).

Each PCR received spiked-in synthetic TCR analog templates so that absolute template abundance could be estimated from read counts. Using the immunoSEQ assay, TCRbeta CDR3 regions were amplified from genomic DNA with bias-controlled V and J gene primers. Sequencing of rearranged TCRbeta segments was performed at approximately 20X coverage. The authors' pipeline ran thus. Clustering was used to correct sequencing errors, and CDR3s were annotated against IMGT so that V, D and J genes could be assigned. Downstream analyses used only productive TCRbeta rearrangements, leaving out any out-of-frame or stop-codon sequences. To compute clonality, Shannon entropy was normalized by the log of the number of unique productive sequences and then subtracted from one. Fisher's exact test with Benjamini-Hochberg correction, using a cutoff of adjusted p below 0.01, was how clones that differed between time points or between blood and tumor were identified. This is the immuneACCESS table as TCRdb keeps it, with only in-frame sequences that have V and J called. A part of the clones is gone; compared with another copy, unresolved V genes explain less than half, and the rest is unexplained. The DNA gave D and trimming, while V, J and clone size come from that table. For this sample there are approximately 70,000 clones; 84% appear just once. About a tenth of the sample is in the top ten clones.

V is cut by 6 bases and J by 7 bases, and the space between the germline ends is 16 bases. The germline V gene supplies CDR1 SNHLY and CDR2 FYNNEI. The cysteine opens and the phenylalanine closes a CDR3 of 14 amino acids. Left in the record is the CDR3 DNA by itself, 42 bases read in frame from the first base. The intended sense of this specimen's time point label: pretreatment peripheral blood. A cohort of 25 to 30 patients with locally advanced or metastatic urothelial carcinoma, treated at Memorial Sloan Kettering on a trial protocol, was included. Peripheral blood mononuclear cells were collected pretreatment and during treatment, with between 1 and 8 total time points obtained per patient. The Qiagen DNeasy Blood extraction kit was used to purify genomic DNA from total PBMCs and from tumor samples. PBMCs were collected pretreatment and during treatment and were isolated and stored as previously described.

Sequenced material: PBMCs, taken around atezolizumab (anti-PD-L1) treatment. This chain joins TRBV2 to TRBJ1-5; TRBD1 is perhaps the D gene, given 6 matching bases. This TCR derives from a woman in her seventies with urothelial cancer. At the DNA level, the sequence is TGTGCCAGCAGGGACAGTTCTACAAACCAGCCCCAGCATTTT. Its translation is CASRDSSTNQPQHF.